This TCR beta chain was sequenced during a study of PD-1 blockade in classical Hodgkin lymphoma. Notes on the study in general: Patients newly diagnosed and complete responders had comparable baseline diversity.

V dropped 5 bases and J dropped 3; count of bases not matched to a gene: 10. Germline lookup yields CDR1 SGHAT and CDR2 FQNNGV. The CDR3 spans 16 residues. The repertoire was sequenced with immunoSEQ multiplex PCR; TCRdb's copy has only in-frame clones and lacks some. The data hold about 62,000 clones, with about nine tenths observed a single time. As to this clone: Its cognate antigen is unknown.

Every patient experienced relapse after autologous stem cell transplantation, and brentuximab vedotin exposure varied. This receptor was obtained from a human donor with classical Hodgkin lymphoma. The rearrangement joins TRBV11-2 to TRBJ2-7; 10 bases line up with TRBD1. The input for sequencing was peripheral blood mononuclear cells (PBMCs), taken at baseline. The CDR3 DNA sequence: TGTGCCAGCAGCCAGGCGGGGACAGGGGTCCTCTACGAGCAGTACTTC. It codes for CASSQAGTGVLYEQYF.